This T cell receptor (beta chain) is from a study of T cells in Graves' hyperthyroidism and ophthalmopathy. TCR beta CDR3 region amplification was performed from RNA transcripts. First-round RT-PCR of the TCR CDR3 relied on the HTBI primer set. One entry per CDR3 protein, called by TCRdb with MiXCR from the multiplex PCR reads. The table records around 570,000 distinct CDR3 sequences, about 20% of them present only once. Per the germline V gene, CDR1 is KGHDR and CDR2 is SFDVKD. Between the trimmed V and J ends, which lost 4 bases and 8 bases, there was a span of 14 bases. There are 14 residues in the CDR3.

The TCR originated in a man in his forties with Graves' ophthalmopathy. Sequenced input: blood. The chain links TRBV24-1 to TRBJ2-1, with TRBD1 as a possible D gene (6 bases). CDR3 DNA sequence: TGTGCCACCAGTGAGCCAGGGGTAGTTCATGAGCAGTTCTTC. Residues: CATSEPGVVHEQFF.